The present TCR beta chain was sequenced within a study of T-cell memory formation after mild COVID-19. Study-level background: Largely, TCR clusters stayed within a single donor.

Only a few counts were recorded for this clonotype. Its antigen is unknown. Regarding the study as a whole: There was no confirmation that second-wave clones peaking on day 37 were SARS-CoV-2 specific.

TCRdb re-called the 5' RACE reads with MiXCR, one entry per CDR3 protein. The sample has approximately 570,000 distinct CDR3 sequences, approximately 19% seen once; the top ten hold around 12%. The germline V gene encodes CDR1 DFQATT and CDR2 SNEGSKA (reference sequence). After removal of 1 base from V and 2 bases from J, the junction contained 6 bases not matched to a gene. The CDR3 loop spans 15 amino acids. J is TRBJ2-7 and V is TRBV20-1; 9 bases fit TRBD2. Sequencing was carried out using PBMCs or a T cell subset sorted from them (not recorded which). The TCR originated in an adult woman who had mild COVID-19 (a few samples of this study predate the infection). Cell type and time point are not known. The chain's CDR3 is CSARAAGGSTYEQYF. The CDR3 nucleotides read TGCAGTGCTAGAGCGGCGGGAGGGAGTACCTACGAGCAGTACTTC.